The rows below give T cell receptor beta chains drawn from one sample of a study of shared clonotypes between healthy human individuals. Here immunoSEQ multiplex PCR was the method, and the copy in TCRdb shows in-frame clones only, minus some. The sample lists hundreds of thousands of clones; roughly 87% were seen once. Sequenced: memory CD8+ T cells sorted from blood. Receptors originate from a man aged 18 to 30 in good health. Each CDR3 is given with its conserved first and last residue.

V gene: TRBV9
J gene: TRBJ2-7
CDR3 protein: CASSVPGTSGTAYEQYF

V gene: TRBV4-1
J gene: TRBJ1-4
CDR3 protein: CASSRGEKLFF

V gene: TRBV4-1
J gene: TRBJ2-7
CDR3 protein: CASSPGLARYEQYF

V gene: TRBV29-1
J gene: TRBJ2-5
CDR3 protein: CSAFLETQYF

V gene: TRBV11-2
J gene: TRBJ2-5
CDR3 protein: CASSLAVVLATETQYF

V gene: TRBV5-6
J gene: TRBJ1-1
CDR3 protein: CASEGQGNTEAFF

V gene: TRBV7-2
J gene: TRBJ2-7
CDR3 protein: CASSRTLGGAYEQYF

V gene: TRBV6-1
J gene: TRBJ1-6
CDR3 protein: CASSEWGGSYNSPLHF

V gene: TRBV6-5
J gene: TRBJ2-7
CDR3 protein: CAISSPDYSYEQYF

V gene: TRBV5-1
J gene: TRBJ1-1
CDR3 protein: CASSSAQGGLNEAFF

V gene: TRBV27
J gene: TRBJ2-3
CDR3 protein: CASSWTGGTDTQYF

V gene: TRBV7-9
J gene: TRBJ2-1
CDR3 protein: CASSLASDGLQFF

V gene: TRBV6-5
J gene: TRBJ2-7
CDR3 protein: CASSYWGASSYEQYF

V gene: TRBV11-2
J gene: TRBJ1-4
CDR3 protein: CASSPVSRDRAVDEKLFF

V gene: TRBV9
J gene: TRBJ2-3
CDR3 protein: CASSVGGGAHTDTQYF

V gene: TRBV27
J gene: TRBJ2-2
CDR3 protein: CASSSIGVHTGELFF

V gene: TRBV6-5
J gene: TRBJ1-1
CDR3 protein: CASSPWTVNTEAFF

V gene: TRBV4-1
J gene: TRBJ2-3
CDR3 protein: CASSQNNVGDTQYF

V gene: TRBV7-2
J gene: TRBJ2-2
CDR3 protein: CASSLVAGTGELFF

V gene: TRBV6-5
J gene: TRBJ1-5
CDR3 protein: CASSTQGNQPQHF

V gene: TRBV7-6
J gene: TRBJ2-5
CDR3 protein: CASRFGETQYF

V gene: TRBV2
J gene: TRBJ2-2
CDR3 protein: CASTSGGESGELFF

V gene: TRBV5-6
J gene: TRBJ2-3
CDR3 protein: CASSFPRPAGADTQYF

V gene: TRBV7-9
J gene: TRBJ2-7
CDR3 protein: CASSREGEVSYEQYF

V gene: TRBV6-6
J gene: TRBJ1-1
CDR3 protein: CASSYSEGSPEAFF

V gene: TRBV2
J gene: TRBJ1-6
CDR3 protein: CASSDGQGAFYNSPLHF

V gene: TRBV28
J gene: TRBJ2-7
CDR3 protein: CASSGDSFSYEQYF

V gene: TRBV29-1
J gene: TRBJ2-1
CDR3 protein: CSVDRSNEQFF

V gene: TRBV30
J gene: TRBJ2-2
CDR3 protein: CAWSVRNLAGGRMVNTGELFF

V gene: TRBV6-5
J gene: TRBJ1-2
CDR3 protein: CASSYEPGNYGYTF

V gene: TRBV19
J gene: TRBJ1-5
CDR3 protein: CASSIRTGWRSNQPQHF

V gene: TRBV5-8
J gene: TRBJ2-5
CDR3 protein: CASSLGQQGTQETQYF

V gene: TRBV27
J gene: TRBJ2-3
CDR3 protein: CASSSLPGQGVWTDTQYF

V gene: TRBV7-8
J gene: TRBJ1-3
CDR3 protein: CASSLPTGGDGNTIYF

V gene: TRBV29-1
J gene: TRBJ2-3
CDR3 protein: CSVMSGSTDTQYF

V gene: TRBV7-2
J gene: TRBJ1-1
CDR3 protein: CASSLFLVAFF

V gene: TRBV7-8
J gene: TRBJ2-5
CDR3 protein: CASSLPGIQETQYF

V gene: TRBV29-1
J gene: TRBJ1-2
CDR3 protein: CSVEVTDNYGYTF

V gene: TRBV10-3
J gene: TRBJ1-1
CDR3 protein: CAISEHGLRPGTEAFF

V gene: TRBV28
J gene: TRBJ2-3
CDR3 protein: CASSLEGFTDTQYF

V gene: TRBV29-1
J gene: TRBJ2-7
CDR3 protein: CSVGEQGSAQYF

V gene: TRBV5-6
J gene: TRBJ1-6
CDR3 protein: CASSLGNSPLHF

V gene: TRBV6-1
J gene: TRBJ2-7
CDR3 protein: CASSEGTGGIYEQYF

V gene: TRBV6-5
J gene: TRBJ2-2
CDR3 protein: CASSDEWELFF

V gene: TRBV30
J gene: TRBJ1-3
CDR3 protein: CAWTYGGPQYF

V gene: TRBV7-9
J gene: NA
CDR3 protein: CASSDSDGQAPSYEQYF

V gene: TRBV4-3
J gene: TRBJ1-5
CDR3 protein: CASSQDRVGANQPQHF

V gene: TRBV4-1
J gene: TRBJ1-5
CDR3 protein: CASSLLLGANQPQHF

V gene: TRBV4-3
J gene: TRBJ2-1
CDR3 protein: CASSQVPGLITYNEQFF

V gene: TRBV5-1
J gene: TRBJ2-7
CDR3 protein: CASSFDWATYEQYF

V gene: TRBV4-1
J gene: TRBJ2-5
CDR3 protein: CASSSSRRDQETQYF

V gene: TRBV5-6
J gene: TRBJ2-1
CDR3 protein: CASSLLAVIIYEQFF

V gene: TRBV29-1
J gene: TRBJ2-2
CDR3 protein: CSVEDREPGQIIGSGELFF